This T cell receptor (beta chain) appears in the sequencing data of a study of blood T cell repertoires in COVID-19. About the research overall: Sources were T cells, B-cell-depleted T cells, or PBMCs; the material itself was cDNA or gDNA.

Measured with immunoSEQ multiplex PCR; TCRdb has only the in-frame clones, and not every one. Among around 300,000 clones listed, nearly 90% were seen once. Participant ages covered about 18 to 89 years across 24 US areas. Participants were placed into cohorts based on the clinical history they reported. The origin of this receptor is a woman younger than 30 with acute COVID-19. The specimen was PBMCs or T cells enriched from blood (not recorded which).

Here the CDR3 reads CATSDYREGLNEQFF. The CDR3 DNA reads as TGTGCCACCAGTGATTACCGGGAGGGTTTAAATGAGCAGTTCTTC. J is TRBJ2-1 and V is TRBV24-1, with 8 positions matching TRBD2. The CDR3 is 15 amino acids. Germline V gene lookup returns CDR1 KGHDR and CDR2 SFDVKD. The ends lost 2 bases at V and 7 bases at J; junction bases unmatched: 6.